This TCR beta chain was recorded in a study of blood T cells in healthy people across ages. The V end lost 5 bases, the J end lost 2 bases, and 13 bases lay between the germline ends. The germline gives CDR1 SGHAT, CDR2 FQNNGV. There are 14 residues in the CDR3. For the second PCR, which ran for roughly 6 to 12 cycles, a sample-barcoded 5' primer and a J-beta primer mix were used. Through a template-switch adaptor with 12 random nucleotides, each cDNA molecule received a tag. TCRdb independently ran MiXCR on the 5' RACE reads; one entry per CDR3 protein. Of approximately 800,000 distinct CDR3 sequences in the sample, about 55% were seen once. In its sample, this clonotype was seen many times. What it binds is not known. A much larger clone lies one base from this, so it may be a read error. The study, taken as a whole, reports: Per million T cells, TCR beta diversity dropped about linearly as age rose. Estimates drawn from one million T cells were deemed to understate diversity. CMV status of donors was unknown, possibly confounding expanded clonotype changes.

The chain carries TRBV11-2 and TRBJ2-7; D perhaps matches TRBD2 (7 bases). The sample comprised blood. The receptor was derived from a man older than 75 in good health. The DNA of the CDR3 is TGTGCCAGCAGCGTAGGCGGGGGCCCCTACGAGCAGTACTTC. Protein: CASSVGGGPYEQYF.